Given below is one TCR beta chain in context. The source of the sample is a study of control samples from healthy donors and cancer patients. TCRdb's copy holds only in-frame clones and misses some; the assay was immunoSEQ multiplex PCR. The sample contains around 170,000 clones, around 88% of which appear only once. The V gene lost 8 bases and the J gene lost 10 bases, with 12 bases spanning the gap. CDR3 size: 12 residues. The origin of this receptor is a woman younger than 45 in good health. J is TRBJ1-6 and V is TRBV12-3 or TRBV12-4; TRBD1 is a possible D gene (5 bases). The sequenced sample consisted of blood. CDR3 in amino acids: CASGAMSSPLHF. For the CDR3, the DNA is TGTGCCAGCGGGGCTATGTCATCACCCCTCCACTTT.